The next 15 T cell receptor beta chains were all read from a single sample in a study of blood T cell repertoires in COVID-19. Method: immunoSEQ multiplex PCR; TCRdb's copy keeps in-frame clones and lacks some. The sample has approximately 92,000 clones, about 86% seen once. The sample consisted of peripheral blood. The receptors come from an older woman in a cohort sampled during active or convalescent COVID-19.

The chain combines TRBV19 with TRBJ2-3; 7 bases agree with TRBD2. This CDR3 has 15 residues. The junction had 13 bases not matched to a gene; V was cut back by 5 bases and J by 8 bases. The germline V gene encodes CDR1 LNHDA and CDR2 SQIVND (reference sequence). DNA of the CDR3: TGTGCCAGTAGTCCCGGGGCTAGCGGACCGGGTACGCAGTATTTT. It codes for CASSPGASGPGTQYF.

This chain connects TRBV11-2 to TRBJ2-7; TRBD2 might be the D (6 bases). Germline V gene sequence: CDR1 SGHAT, CDR2 FQNNGV. CDR3 length: 12 residues. Trimming took 3 bases from V and 7 from J, leaving 10 bases between them. The CDR3 here is CASSFGREEQYF. The CDR3 DNA is TGTGCCAGCAGCTTCGGACGGGAGGAGCAGTACTTC.

The rearrangement joins TRBV18 to TRBJ1-2; possibly TRBD1 for D (5 bases). The CDR3 extends over 15 amino acids. Germline CDR1 is KGHSH and CDR2 is LQKENI. Trimming left V 3 bases short and J 4 bases short, with 15 bases between. Here the CDR3 DNA reads TGTGCCAGCTCACCGCCCGGGACTGGCGCCTATGGCTACACCTTC. As protein: CASSPPGTGAYGYTF. Together with reference TRBV18 and TRBJ1-2, the CDR3 gives the full variable domain: NAGVMQNPRHLVRRRGQEARLRCSPMKGHSHVYWYRQLPEEGLKFMVYLQKENIIDESGMPKERFSAEFPKEGPSILRIQQVVRGDSAAYFCASSPPGTGAYGYTFGSGTRLTVV.

The rearrangement uses TRBV3-1 (or the pseudogene TRBV3-2) and TRBJ1-2; D is unclear. Trimming left V 4 bases short and J 4 bases short, with 13 bases between. CDR1 and CDR2 from the germline V gene are LGHDT and YNNKEL (reference sequence). CDR3 length equals 14 residues. In nucleotides, the CDR3 is TGTGCCAGCAGCCTCCGGGTCGATGGCTATGGCTACACCTTC. It encodes CASSLRVDGYGYTF.

The CDR3 DNA follows: TGTGCCAGCAGCCAAGGGGGGACCGGGGGGGAGACCCAGTACTTC. Protein product: CASSQGGTGGETQYF. The genes are TRBV3-1 (or the pseudogene TRBV3-2) and TRBJ2-5; 7 nucleotides align to TRBD2. CDR1 is LGHDT, CDR2 YNNKEL, per germline (reference sequence). Trimming at V came to 1 base and at J to 5 bases, leaving 7 bases not matched to a gene. The length of the CDR3 is 15 residues.

This chain joins TRBV12-3 or TRBV12-4 and TRBJ1-2; 9 bases line up with TRBD1. V lost 6 bases, J lost 4 bases, and 3 bases stayed unmatched. CDR3 length equals 13 residues. As DNA, the CDR3 is TGTGCCAGCAGAGGACAGGGGCTCTATGGCTACACCTTC. Translated: CASRGQGLYGYTF.

The rearrangement links TRBV18 to TRBJ1-2; D ambiguous. V lost 5 bases to trimming and J lost 5 bases, with 15 bases between them. The CDR3 contains 14 residues. Germline values: CDR1 KGHSH, CDR2 LQKENI. The CDR3 DNA reads as TGTGCCAGCTCAGCTGAGGCCATTGGGTATGGCTACACCTTC. Protein sequence: CASSAEAIGYGYTF.

This clone was recorded only once. The J gene is TRBJ2-2, the V gene TRBV6-5; D possibly corresponds to TRBD1 (6 bases). This CDR3 is 14 amino acids long. V was shortened by 6 bases and J by 2 bases, with 10 bases between the two germline ends. CDR1 and CDR2 from the germline V gene are MNHEY and SVGAGI. The CDR3 DNA sequence: TGTGCCAGCAGAGGGGGTTTCAACACCGGGGAGCTGTTTTTT. This codes for CASRGGFNTGELFF.

The CDR3 region is CSVMTVANSPLHF. CDR3 in DNA: TGCAGCGTAATGACGGTAGCTAATTCACCCCTCCACTTT. The rearrangement joins TRBV29-1 to TRBJ1-6, with D hard to call. From germline, CDR1 is SQVTM and CDR2 ANQGSEA. This CDR3 has 13 amino acids. Between the trimmed V and J ends, which lost 6 bases and 6 bases, there was a span of 12 bases.

This chain joins TRBV19 and TRBJ1-5; 7 nucleotides agree with TRBD1. CDR3 length equals 15 residues. Germline loops: CDR1 LNHDA, CDR2 SQIVND (reference sequence). Losses at the gene ends were 6 bases for V and 1 base for J; bases not matched to a gene: 6. CDR3: CASSEGTASNQPQHF. The CDR3 DNA reads TGTGCCAGTAGCGAAGGGACAGCGAGCAATCAGCCCCAGCATTTT.

The chain carries TRBV15 and TRBJ1-2; D is perhaps TRBD1 (5 bases). V lost 5 bases to trimming and J lost 4 bases, with 17 bases between them. Germline loops: CDR1 LNHNV, CDR2 YYDKDF (reference sequence). The CDR3 sequence is 15 residues long. In DNA, the CDR3 is TGTGCCACCAGCGAAGACTACGGGGGAGGCTATGGCTACACCTTC. As protein: CATSEDYGGGYGYTF.

The rearrangement joins TRBV9 to TRBJ1-4, with 9 nucleotides matching TRBD1. Germline CDR1 is SGDLS and CDR2 is YYNGEE. This CDR3 contains 15 residues. J was trimmed by 7 bases and V by 4 bases; bases with no gene match: 8. CDR3 loop: CASSLGQGQGEKLFF. The CDR3 bases are TGTGCCAGCAGCCTTGGACAGGGGCAAGGTGAAAAACTGTTTTTT.

This clone occurred a few times. V usage is TRBV6-5 and J usage is TRBJ1-6; possible D gene TRBD1, 6 bases. Trimming pared 10 bases from V and 6 bases from J, leaving 16 bases between. The length of the CDR3 is 14 residues. In germline, CDR1 is MNHEY, CDR2 SVGAGI. The CDR3 nucleotides are TGTGCCACTGGGGGCAGGAGCTTTAATTCACCCCTCCACTTT. Protein: CATGGRSFNSPLHF.

V gene TRBV2 combines with J gene TRBJ2-2, with 7 bases that match TRBD2. The CDR3 has 16 amino acids. Germline V gene lookup returns CDR1 SNHLY and CDR2 FYNNEI. J gave up 4 bases and V 7 bases, and 12 bases lay outside the gene matches. CDR3 protein: CASIPNAGVVTGELFF. As DNA, the CDR3 is TGTGCCAGCATACCAAACGCGGGAGTGGTCACCGGGGAGCTGTTTTTT. Looking up the rest from reference TRBV2 and TRBJ2-2 gives the full variable domain: EPEVTQTPSHQVTQMGQEVILRCVPISNHLYFYWYRQILGQKVEFLVSFYNNEISEKSEIFDDQFSVERPDGSNFTLKIRSTKLEDSAMYFCASIPNAGVVTGELFFGEGSRLTVL.

This chain uses TRBV4-1 with TRBJ2-1, with 11 nucleotides matching TRBD2. This CDR3 has 16 amino acids. Germline CDR1 is MGHRA and CDR2 is YSYEKL. Trimming cost V 4 bases and J 6 bases; bases outside gene matches: 8. The DNA of the CDR3 is TGCGCCAGCAGCCCCACTAGCGGGAGAATGGGCAATGAGCAGTTCTTC. This codes for CASSPTSGRMGNEQFF.